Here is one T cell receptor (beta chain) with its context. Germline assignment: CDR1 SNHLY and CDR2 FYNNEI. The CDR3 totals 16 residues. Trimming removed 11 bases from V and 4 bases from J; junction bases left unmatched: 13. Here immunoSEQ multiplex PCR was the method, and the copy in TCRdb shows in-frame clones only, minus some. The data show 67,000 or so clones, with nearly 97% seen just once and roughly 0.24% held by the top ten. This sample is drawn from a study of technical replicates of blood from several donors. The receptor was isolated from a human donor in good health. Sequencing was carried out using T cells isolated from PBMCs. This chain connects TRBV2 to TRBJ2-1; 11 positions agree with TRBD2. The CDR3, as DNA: TGTGCCGGGACTAGCGGCCTTTCCTCAAATTACAATGAGCAGTTCTTC. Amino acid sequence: CAGTSGLSSNYNEQFF.